This TCR beta chain was sequenced for a study of radiotherapy plus CTLA-4 blockade in lung cancer. Remarks on this clone: What it binds is unknown.

General study findings and limits: Radiotherapy plus ipilimumab was followed by expansion in blood of tumor-derived TCR clones.

Chemo-refractory metastatic non-small-cell lung cancer patients received focal radiation with ipilimumab CTLA-4 blockade. The data were produced by immunoSEQ multiplex PCR, yet TCRdb's version contains in-frame clones alone and is incomplete. The sample lists more than 90,000 clones, 81% occurring once. The CDR3 has 14 residues. CDR1 MDHEN and CDR2 SYDVKM come from the germline V gene. Trimming removed 6 bases from V and 0 bases from J, with 11 bases in between. This TCR was recovered from a human donor with non-small cell lung cancer that progressed on radiotherapy plus ipilimumab. Some clones in this sample may be carry-over from other donors' samples. The chain joins TRBV28 to TRBJ1-1; D gene uncertain. Sequences were derived from peripheral blood, sampled from a patient treated with radiotherapy plus ipilimumab. Written as DNA, the CDR3 is TGTGCCAGCAGCCTCTTGAGTATGAACACTGAAGCTTTCTTT. Translation: CASSLLSMNTEAFF.